This T cell receptor (delta chain) was obtained from a study of gamma-delta T cells after stem cell transplantation. Germline V gene data show CDR1 as GEAIGNYY and CDR2 as EKD. V gave up 0 bases and J gave up 4 bases; unmatched junction bases: 20. This CDR3 contains 20 residues. A remark on this clone: A far more abundant clone sits one base away, making this likely a read error. Additional DNA sequences in this sample encode the identical CDR3.

TCRdb called clones from the RT-PCR reads again using CATT. The sample gives 1,900 or so delta-chain clones, approximately 20% of which show up once; more than 30% is in the top ten. V is TRDV2 and J is TRDJ1, with 9 bases matching TRDD3. The sequencing input was gamma-delta T cells. The TCR was taken from a human donor. It is not recorded whose cells these are; they may come from a transplant donor. The CDR3: CACDTVEGNTGGPPRDKLIF. The CDR3 DNA reads TGTGCCTGTGACACCGTGGAAGGCAATACTGGGGGACCCCCACGCGATAAACTCATCTTT.